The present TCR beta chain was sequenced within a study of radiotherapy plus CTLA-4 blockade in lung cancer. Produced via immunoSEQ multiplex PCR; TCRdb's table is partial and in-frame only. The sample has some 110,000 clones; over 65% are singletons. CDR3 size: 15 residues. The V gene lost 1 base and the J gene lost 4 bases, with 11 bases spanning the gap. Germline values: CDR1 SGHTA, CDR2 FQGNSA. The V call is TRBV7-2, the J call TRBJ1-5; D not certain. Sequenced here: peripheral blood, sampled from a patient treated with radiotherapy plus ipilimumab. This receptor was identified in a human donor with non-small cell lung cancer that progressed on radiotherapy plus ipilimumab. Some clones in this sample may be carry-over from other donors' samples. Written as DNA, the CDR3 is TGTGCCAGCAGCTTAGGTATCCGGGAGAATCAGCCCCAGCATTTT. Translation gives CASSLGIRENQPQHF.